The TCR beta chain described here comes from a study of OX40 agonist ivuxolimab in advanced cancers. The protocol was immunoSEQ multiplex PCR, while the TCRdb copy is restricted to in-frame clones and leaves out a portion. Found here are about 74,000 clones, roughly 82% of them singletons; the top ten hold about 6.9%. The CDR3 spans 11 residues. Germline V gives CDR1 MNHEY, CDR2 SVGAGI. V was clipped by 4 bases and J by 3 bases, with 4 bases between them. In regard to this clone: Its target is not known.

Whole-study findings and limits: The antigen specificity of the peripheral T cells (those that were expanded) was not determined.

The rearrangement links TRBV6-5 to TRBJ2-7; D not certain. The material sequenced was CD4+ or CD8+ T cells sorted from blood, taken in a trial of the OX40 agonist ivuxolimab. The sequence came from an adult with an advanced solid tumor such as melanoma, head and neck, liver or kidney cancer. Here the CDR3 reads CASSSHYEQYF. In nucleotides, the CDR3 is TGTGCCAGCAGTTCCCACTACGAGCAGTACTTC.